One sample yielded the 15 T cell receptor beta chains listed below, sequenced in a study of monozygotic twins with inflammatory bowel disease. Following a re-call of the 5' RACE reads, TCRdb has one entry per CDR3 protein and lacks DNA. The sample holds 150,000 to 200,000 distinct CDR3 sequences. The specimen was blood. All receptors come from a human donor with ulcerative colitis or Crohn's disease, or a healthy co-twin of an affected twin (not recorded which).

V is TRBV7-2 and J is TRBJ2-7; TCRdb lists TRBD1, though no DNA is available to test this call. CDR3 length equals 15 residues. In germline, CDR1 is SGHTA, CDR2 FQGNSA. The CDR3 region is CASSPRTHRTYEQYF.

This rearrangement joins TRBV6-2 or TRBV6-3 to TRBJ2-3. The CDR3 extends over 12 amino acids. Germline V lookup: CDR1 MNHEY, CDR2 SVGEGT. The CDR3 sequence: CASSYPGYTQYF.

The J gene is TRBJ2-3, the V gene TRBV29-1; absent DNA, TCRdb's TRBD2 call cannot be checked. The CDR3 consists of 13 residues. Germline V gene lookup returns CDR1 SQVTM and CDR2 ANQGSEA. The CDR3 protein is CSVVTSATDTQYF.

The chain is built from TRBV3-1 and TRBJ2-1. Germline V gene data show CDR1 as LGHDT and CDR2 as YNNKEL (reference sequence). The CDR3 consists of 14 residues. The CDR3 protein is CASSQDVVHSEQFF.

This chain's CDR3 is CASSSSGLRGNTIYF. V and J are TRBV3-1 and TRBJ1-3; lacking DNA, the TRBD1 call made by TCRdb goes unchecked. CDR1 and CDR2 (germline): LGHDT, YNNKEL (reference sequence). This CDR3 has 15 amino acids.

CDR3 in amino acids: CASSSMAGGGTNEKLFF. The V gene is TRBV28, the J gene TRBJ1-4; TCRdb gives TRBD1 as the D gene, but with no DNA this cannot be confirmed. Germline CDR1 and CDR2: MDHEN and SYDVKM. The CDR3 runs to 17 residues.

CDR3 region: CASSAGTSGVQETQYF. This chain joins TRBV5-4 and TRBJ2-5; the TCRdb call, TRBD2, lacks DNA for checking. Germline lookup yields CDR1 SGHNT and CDR2 YYREEE (reference sequence). The CDR3 loop spans 16 amino acids. Based on the CDR3 plus reference TRBV5-4 and TRBJ2-5, the full variable domain is ETGVTQSPTHLIKTRGQQVTLRCSSQSGHNTVSWYQQALGQGPQFIFQYYREEENGRGNFPPRFSGLQFPNYSSELNVNALELDDSALYLCASSAGTSGVQETQYFGPGTRLLVL.

This chain links TRBV28 with TRBJ2-7; absent DNA, TCRdb's TRBD1 call cannot be checked. The CDR3 totals 15 residues. Germline V CDR1 and CDR2: MDHEN, SYDVKM. The CDR3 region is CASSPIWDQPYEQYF.

The rearrangement uses TRBV12-3 or TRBV12-4 and TRBJ2-2; absent DNA, TCRdb's TRBD1 call cannot be checked. The CDR3 is made up of 15 amino acids. CDR3 region: CASSLARTGNGELFF.

The chain is built from TRBV29-1 and TRBJ2-5; TCRdb lists TRBD2, though no DNA is available to test this call. This CDR3 region has 15 residues. The germline CDR1 and CDR2 sequences are SQVTM and ANQGSEA. CDR3 loop: CSVVGGPSGGETQYF.

The chain is built from TRBV4-3 and TRBJ2-3. This CDR3 has 15 residues. The germline CDR1 and CDR2 sequences are LGHNA and YSLEER. CDR3 protein: CASSQGGHRTDTQYF.

The chain combines TRBV5-6 with TRBJ1-1; TCRdb selects TRBD1, and the lack of DNA leaves this call unchecked. Germline V gene data show CDR1 as SGHDT and CDR2 as YYEEEE. The CDR3 sequence is 15 residues long. The CDR3 protein is CASSFPGTLATEAFF.

This CDR3 is CASSQGARNTIYF. The V gene is TRBV4-1, the J gene TRBJ1-3. The germline gives CDR1 MGHRA, CDR2 YSYEKL. The CDR3 runs 13 residues.

The chain couples TRBV7-9 to TRBJ2-7; TCRdb's D call, TRBD1, is unchecked because there is no DNA. The germline V gene encodes CDR1 SEHNR and CDR2 FQNEAQ (reference sequence). The CDR3 sequence is 15 residues long. CDR3 protein: CASSSRDSITYEQYF.

The rearrangement uses TRBV6-2 or TRBV6-3 and TRBJ2-7; without DNA, the TCRdb call of TRBD2 cannot be checked. CDR3 length equals 14 residues. CDR1 and CDR2 from the germline V gene are MNHEY and SVGEGT. The CDR3 loop is CASSSSGSYYEQYF.